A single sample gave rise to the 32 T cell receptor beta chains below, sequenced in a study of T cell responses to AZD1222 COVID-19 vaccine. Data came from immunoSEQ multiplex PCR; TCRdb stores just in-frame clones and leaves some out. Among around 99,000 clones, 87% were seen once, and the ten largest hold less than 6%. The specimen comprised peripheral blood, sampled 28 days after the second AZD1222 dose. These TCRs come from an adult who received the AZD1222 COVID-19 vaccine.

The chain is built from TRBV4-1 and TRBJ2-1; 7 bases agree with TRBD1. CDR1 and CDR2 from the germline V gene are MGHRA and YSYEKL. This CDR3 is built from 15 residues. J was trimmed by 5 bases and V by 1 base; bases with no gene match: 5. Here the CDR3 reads CASSQAMGQNNEQFF. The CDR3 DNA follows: TGCGCCAGCAGCCAAGCTATGGGACAGAACAATGAGCAGTTCTTC.

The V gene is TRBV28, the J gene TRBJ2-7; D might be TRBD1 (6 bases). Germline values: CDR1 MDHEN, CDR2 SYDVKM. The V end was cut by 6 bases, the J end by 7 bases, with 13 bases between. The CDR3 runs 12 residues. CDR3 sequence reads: CASRSRGWEQYF. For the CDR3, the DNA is TGTGCCAGCAGATCTAGGGGGTGGGAGCAGTACTTC.

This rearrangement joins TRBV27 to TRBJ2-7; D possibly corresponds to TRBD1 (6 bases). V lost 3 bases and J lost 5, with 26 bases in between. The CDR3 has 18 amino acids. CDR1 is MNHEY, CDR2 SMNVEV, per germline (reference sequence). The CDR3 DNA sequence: TGTGCCAGCAGTTTTGGACCTTACCTCCGGGACAAGGTCGACGAGCAGTACTTC. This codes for CASSFGPYLRDKVDEQYF.

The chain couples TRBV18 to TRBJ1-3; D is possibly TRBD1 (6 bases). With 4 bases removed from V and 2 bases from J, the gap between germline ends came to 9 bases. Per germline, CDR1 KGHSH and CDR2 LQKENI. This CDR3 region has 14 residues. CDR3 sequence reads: CASSQGGTGNTIYF. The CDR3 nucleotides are TGTGCCAGCTCACAGGGGGGAACTGGAAACACCATATATTTT.

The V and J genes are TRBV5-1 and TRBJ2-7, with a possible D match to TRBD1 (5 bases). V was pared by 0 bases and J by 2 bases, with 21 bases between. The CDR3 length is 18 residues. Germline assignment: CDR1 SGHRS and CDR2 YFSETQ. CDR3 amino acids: CASSLDPAMGPLAYEQYF. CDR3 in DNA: TGCGCCAGCAGCTTGGATCCCGCTATGGGGCCTTTAGCCTACGAGCAGTACTTC.

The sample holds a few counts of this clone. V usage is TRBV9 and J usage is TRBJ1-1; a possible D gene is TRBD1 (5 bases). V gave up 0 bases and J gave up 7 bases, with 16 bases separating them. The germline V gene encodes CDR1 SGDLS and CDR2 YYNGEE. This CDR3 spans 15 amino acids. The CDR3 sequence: CASSVAPAGGNEAFF. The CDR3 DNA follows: TGTGCCAGCAGCGTAGCTCCCGCGGGGGGGAATGAAGCTTTCTTT.

CDR3 DNA sequence: TGTGCCTGGAGTAGGTTCGGGACAGGTCTTGGTACAACTAATGAAAAACTGTTTTTT. This sequence encodes CAWSRFGTGLGTTNEKLFF. The genes are TRBV30 and TRBJ1-4; 8 bases are a match to TRBD1. Looked up from germline, CDR1 is GTSNPN and CDR2 is SVGIG (reference sequence). There are 19 residues in the CDR3. V gave up 2 bases and J gave up 0 bases; unmatched junction bases: 14.

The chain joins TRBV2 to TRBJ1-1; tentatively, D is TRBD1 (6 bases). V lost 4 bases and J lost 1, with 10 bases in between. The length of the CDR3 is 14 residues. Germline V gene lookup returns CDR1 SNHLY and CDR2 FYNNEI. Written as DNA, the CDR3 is TGTGCCAGCAGTGTCGCAGGGGAGAACACTGAAGCTTTCTTT. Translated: CASSVAGENTEAFF.

The CDR3 here is CASSVGGRAPDEQYF. As DNA, the CDR3 is TGTGCCAGCAGCGTAGGGGGGCGGGCTCCGGACGAGCAGTACTTC. The V gene is TRBV9, the J gene TRBJ2-7; TRBD1 is a possible D gene (6 bases). CDR3 length equals 15 residues. Trimming took off 0 bases at V and 5 bases at J, with 15 bases between the two ends. The germline V gene encodes CDR1 SGDLS and CDR2 YYNGEE.

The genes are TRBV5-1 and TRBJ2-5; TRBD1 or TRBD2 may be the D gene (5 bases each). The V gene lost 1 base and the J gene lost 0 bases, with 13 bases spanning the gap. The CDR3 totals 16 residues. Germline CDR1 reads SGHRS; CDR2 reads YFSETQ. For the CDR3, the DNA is TGCGCCAGCAGCTTGTTTGGTAGGGGAGACCAAGAGACCCAGTACTTC. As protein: CASSLFGRGDQETQYF.

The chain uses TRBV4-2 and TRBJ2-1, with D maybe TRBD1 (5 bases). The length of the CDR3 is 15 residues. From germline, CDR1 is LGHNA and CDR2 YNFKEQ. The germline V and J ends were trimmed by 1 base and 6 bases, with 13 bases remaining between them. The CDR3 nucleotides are TGTGCCAGCAGCCAAGTCGCGCAGGGTGGCAATGAGCAGTTCTTC. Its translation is CASSQVAQGGNEQFF.

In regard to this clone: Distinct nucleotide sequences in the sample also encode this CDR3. The CDR3 coding sequence is TGTGCTTCCAGTTACACTGAAGCTTTCTTT. Its translation: CASSYTEAFF. The chain is built from TRBV6-5 and TRBJ1-1; D unclear. This CDR3 has 10 amino acids. CDR1 and CDR2 from the germline V gene are MNHEY and SVGAGI.

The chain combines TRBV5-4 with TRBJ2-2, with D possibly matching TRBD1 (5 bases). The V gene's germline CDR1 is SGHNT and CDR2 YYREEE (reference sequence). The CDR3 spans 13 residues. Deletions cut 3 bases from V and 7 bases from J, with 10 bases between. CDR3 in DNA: TGTGCCAGCAGCTCTCAGGGTGGCGGGGAGCTGTTTTTT. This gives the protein CASSSQGGGELFF.

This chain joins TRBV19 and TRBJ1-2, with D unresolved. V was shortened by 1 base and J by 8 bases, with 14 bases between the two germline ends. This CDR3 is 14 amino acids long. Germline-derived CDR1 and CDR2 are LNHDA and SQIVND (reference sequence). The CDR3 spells CASSIVRTDGGYTF. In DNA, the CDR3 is TGTGCCAGTAGTATAGTCCGGACGGACGGCGGCTACACCTTC.

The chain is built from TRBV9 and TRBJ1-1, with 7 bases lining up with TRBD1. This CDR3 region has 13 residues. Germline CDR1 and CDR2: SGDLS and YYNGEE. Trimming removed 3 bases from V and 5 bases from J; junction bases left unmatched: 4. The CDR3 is CASSAGGLTEAFF. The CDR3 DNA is TGTGCCAGCAGCGCAGGGGGTCTGACTGAAGCTTTCTTT.

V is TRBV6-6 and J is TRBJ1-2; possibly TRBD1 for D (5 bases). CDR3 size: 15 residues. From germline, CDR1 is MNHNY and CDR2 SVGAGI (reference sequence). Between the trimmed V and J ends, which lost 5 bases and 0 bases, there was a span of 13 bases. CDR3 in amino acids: CASSPETGSNYGYTF. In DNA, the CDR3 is TGTGCCAGCAGTCCCGAAACAGGCTCTAACTATGGCTACACCTTC.

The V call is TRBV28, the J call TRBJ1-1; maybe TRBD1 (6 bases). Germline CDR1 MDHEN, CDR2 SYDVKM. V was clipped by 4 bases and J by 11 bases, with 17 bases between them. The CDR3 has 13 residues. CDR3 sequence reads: CASSYQGTGSAFF. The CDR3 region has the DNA TGTGCCAGCAGTTACCAGGGTACAGGGAGCGCTTTCTTT. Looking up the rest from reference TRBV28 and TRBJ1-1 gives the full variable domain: DVKVTQSSRYLVKRTGEKVFLECVQDMDHENMFWYRQDPGLGLRLIYFSYDVKMKEKGDIPEGYSVSREKKERFSLILESASTNQTSMYLCASSYQGTGSAFFGQGTRLTVV.

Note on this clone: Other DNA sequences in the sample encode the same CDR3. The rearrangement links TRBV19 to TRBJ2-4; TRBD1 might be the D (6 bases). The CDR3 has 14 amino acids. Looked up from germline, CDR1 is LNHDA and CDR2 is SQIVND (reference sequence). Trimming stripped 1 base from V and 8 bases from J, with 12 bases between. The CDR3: CASSIGGGRDIQYF. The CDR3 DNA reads TGTGCCAGTAGTATAGGAGGGGGTCGGGACATTCAGTACTTC.

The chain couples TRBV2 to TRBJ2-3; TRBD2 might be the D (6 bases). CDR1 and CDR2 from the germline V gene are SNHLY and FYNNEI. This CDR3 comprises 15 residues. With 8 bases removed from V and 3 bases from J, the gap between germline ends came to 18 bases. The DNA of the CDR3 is TGTGCCAGCGGAGGGGCGGGGCGTCAGACAGATACGCAGTATTTT. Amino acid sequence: CASGGAGRQTDTQYF.

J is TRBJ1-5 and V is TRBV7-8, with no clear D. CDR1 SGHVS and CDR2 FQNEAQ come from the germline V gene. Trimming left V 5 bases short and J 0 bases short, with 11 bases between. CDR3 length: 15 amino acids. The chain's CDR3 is CASSLTRVSNQPQHF. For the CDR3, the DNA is TGTGCCAGCAGCCTAACGAGAGTTAGCAATCAGCCCCAGCATTTT.

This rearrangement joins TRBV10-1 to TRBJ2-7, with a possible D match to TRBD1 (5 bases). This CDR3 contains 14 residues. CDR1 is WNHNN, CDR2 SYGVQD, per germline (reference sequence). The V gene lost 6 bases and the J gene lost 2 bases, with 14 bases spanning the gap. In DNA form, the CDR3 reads TGCGCCAGCAGCGCGACAGATGGAACCTACGAGCAGTACTTC. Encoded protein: CASSATDGTYEQYF.

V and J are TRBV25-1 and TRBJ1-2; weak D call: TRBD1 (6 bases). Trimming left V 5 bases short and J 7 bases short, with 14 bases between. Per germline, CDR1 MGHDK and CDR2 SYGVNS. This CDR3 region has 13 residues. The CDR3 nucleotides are TGTGCCAGCAGTCCACAGGGACATGTTGGCTACACCTTC. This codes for CASSPQGHVGYTF.

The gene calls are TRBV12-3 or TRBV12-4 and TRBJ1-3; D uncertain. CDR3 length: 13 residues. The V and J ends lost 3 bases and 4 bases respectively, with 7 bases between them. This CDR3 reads CASSFGRGNTIYF. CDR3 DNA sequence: TGTGCCAGCAGTTTCGGCAGGGGAAACACCATATATTTT.

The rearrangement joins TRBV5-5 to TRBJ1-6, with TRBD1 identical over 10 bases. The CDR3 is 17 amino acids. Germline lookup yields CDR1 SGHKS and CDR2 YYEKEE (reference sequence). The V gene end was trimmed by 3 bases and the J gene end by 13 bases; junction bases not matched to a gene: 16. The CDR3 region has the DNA TGTGCCAGCAGCTCTCCGGGACAGGGGATTTTTAATGGGCCCCTCCACTTT. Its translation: CASSSPGQGIFNGPLHF.

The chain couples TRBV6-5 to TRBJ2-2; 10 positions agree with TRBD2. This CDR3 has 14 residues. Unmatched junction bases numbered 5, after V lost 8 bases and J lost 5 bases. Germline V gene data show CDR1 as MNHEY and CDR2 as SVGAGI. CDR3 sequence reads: CASERAGGTGELFF. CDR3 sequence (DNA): TGTGCCAGCGAGCGAGCGGGGGGGACCGGGGAGCTGTTTTTT.

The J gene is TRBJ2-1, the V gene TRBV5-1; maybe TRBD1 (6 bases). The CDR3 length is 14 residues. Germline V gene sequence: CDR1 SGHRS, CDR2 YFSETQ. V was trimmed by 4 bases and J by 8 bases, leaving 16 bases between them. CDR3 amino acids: CASSRTDAWDEQFF. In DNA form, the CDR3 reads TGCGCCAGCAGCCGGACAGACGCCTGGGATGAGCAGTTCTTC. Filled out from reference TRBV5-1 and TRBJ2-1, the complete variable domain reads KAGVTQTPRYLIKTRGQQVTLSCSPISGHRSVSWYQQTPGQGLQFLFEYFSETQRNKGNFPGRFSGRQFSNSRSEMNVSTLELGDSALYLCASSRTDAWDEQFFGPGTRLTVL.

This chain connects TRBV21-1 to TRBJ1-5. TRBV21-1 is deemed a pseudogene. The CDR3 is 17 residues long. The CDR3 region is CASSPGGSKFSNQPQHF. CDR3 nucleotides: TGTGCCAGCAGCCCGGGGGGCAGTAAGTTTAGCAATCAGCCCCAGCATTTT.

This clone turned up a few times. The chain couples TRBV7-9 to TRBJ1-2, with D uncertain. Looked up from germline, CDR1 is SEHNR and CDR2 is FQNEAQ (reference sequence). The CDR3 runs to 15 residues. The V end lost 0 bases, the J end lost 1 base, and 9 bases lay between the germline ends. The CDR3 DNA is TGTGCCAGCAGCTTAGCGGAAAAGGTTAACTATGGCTACACCTTC. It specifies CASSLAEKVNYGYTF.

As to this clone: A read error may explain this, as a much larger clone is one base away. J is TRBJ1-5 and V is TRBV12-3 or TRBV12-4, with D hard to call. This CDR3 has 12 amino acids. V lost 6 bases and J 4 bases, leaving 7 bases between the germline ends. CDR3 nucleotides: TGTGCCAGCAGCTACGGTAATCAGCCCCAGCATTTT. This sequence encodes CASSYGNQPQHF.

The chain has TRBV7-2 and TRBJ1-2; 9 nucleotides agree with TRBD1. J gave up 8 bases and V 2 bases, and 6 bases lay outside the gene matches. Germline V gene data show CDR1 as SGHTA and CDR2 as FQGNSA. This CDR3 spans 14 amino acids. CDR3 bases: TGTGCCAGCAGCTTAAACAGGGGGCAGAGAGGCTACACCTTC. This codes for CASSLNRGQRGYTF. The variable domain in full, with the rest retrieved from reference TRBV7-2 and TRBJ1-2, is GAGVSQSPSNKVTEKGKDVELRCDPISGHTALYWYRQSLGQGLEFLIYFQGNSAPDKSGLPSDRFSAERTGGSVSTLTIQRTQQEDSAVYLCASSLNRGQRGYTFGSGTRLTVV.

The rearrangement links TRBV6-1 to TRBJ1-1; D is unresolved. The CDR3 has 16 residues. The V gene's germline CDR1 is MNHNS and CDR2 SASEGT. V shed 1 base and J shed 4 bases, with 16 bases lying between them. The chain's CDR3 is CASSEVGRATGTEAFF. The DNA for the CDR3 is TGTGCCAGCAGTGAAGTAGGGCGGGCCACGGGCACTGAAGCTTTCTTT.

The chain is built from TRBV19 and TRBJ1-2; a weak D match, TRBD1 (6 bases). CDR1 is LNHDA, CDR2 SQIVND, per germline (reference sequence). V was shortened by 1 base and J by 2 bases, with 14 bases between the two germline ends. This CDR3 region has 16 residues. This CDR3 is CASSIGGGGRNYGYTF. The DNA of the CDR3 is TGTGCCAGTAGTATAGGAGGCGGGGGGCGCAACTATGGCTACACCTTC.